The 18 T cell receptor beta chains in this list originate from one sample, sequenced in a study of CD8 T cells in Susac syndrome. RNA was extracted with the RNeasy kit, and a quantity of about 0.45 to 1 ug was reverse transcribed using random hexamers. TCRdb re-analysed the immunoSEQ multiplex PCR reads in MiXCR, keeping a single row per CDR3 protein. Of around 190,000 distinct CDR3 sequences in the sample, roughly 95% were seen once. Sequenced sample: CD4+ T cells from PBMCs. The receptors were gathered from a human donor in good health.

In its sample, this clonotype was seen a few times. V and J are TRBV29-1 and TRBJ1-1; D uncertain. V shed 3 bases and J shed 2 bases, with 10 bases lying between them. Germline-derived CDR1 and CDR2 are SQVTM and ANQGSEA. This CDR3 comprises 13 residues. In DNA, the CDR3 is TGCAGCGTTGAGGCACGGACTAACACTGAAGCTTTCTTT. This gives the protein CSVEARTNTEAFF.

Comment on this clonotype: One junction end does not reproduce the germline sequence, and a read error may be involved. This sequence joins TRBV9 and TRBJ2-7; 10 positions match TRBD2. Germline V gene sequence: CDR1 SGDLS, CDR2 YYNGEE. The CDR3 is 14 amino acids. As DNA, the CDR3 is TGTGCCAGCAGTGTAGCTAGCGGGAGTTACGAGCAGTACTTC. This encodes CASSVASGSYEQYF. The variable domain in full, with the rest retrieved from reference TRBV9 and TRBJ2-7, is DSGVTQTPKHLITATGQRVTLRCSPRSGDLSVYWYQQSLDQGLQFLIQYYNGEERAKGNILERFSAQQFPDLHSELNLSSLELGDSALYFCASSVASGSYEQYFGPGTRLTVT.

The chain couples TRBV11-3 to TRBJ2-5; 14 nucleotides align to TRBD2. This CDR3 has 17 residues. The germline CDR1 and CDR2 sequences are SGHNT and YENEEA. V was clipped by 5 bases and J by 4 bases; unmatched bases: 9. CDR3 region: CASSPGTSGSWGETQYF. CDR3 nucleotides: TGTGCCAGCAGCCCAGGGACTAGCGGGAGTTGGGGAGAGACCCAGTACTTC.

The gene calls are TRBV29-1 and TRBJ2-1, with TRBD2 matching 11 bases. V lost 0 bases and J lost 8; bases outside the gene matches: 9. Germline V gene sequence: CDR1 SQVTM, CDR2 ANQGSEA. CDR3 length: 16 residues. CDR3 residues: CSVEDRRLAGFYEQFF. The DNA for the CDR3 is TGCAGCGTTGAAGATCGGCGACTAGCGGGATTCTATGAGCAGTTCTTC.

The V and J genes are TRBV7-2 and TRBJ1-2; D unclear. CDR3 length equals 15 residues. Germline V gene lookup returns CDR1 SGHTA and CDR2 FQGNSA. The germline V and J ends were trimmed by 3 bases and 0 bases, with 11 bases remaining between them. CDR3 sequence: CASSFDRAANYGYTF. The CDR3, as DNA: TGTGCCAGCAGCTTTGATAGGGCAGCTAACTATGGCTACACCTTC.

The CDR3 DNA follows: TGTGCCAGCAGTTACGTAGCGGGAGGAATTAGTGAGCAGTTCTTC. It yields the protein CASSYVAGGISEQFF. This rearrangement joins TRBV6-6 to TRBJ2-1; 10 nucleotides match TRBD2. J gave up 9 bases and V 2 bases, and 7 bases lay outside the gene matches. The CDR3 extends over 15 amino acids. CDR1 is MNHNY, CDR2 SVGAGI, per germline (reference sequence).

V usage is TRBV12-3 or TRBV12-4 and J usage is TRBJ2-7; 7 bases align to TRBD1. V gave up 5 bases and J gave up 2 bases; unmatched junction bases: 6. CDR3 length: 14 residues. CDR3 in amino acids: CASSPWGQTYEQYF. The CDR3 region has the DNA TGTGCCAGCAGTCCCTGGGGACAGACCTACGAGCAGTACTTC.

The chain joins TRBV15 to TRBJ2-1, with 12 bases identical to TRBD2. This CDR3 spans 19 amino acids. With 8 bases clipped from V and 5 bases from J, the junction kept 19 bases outside the gene matches. The V gene's germline CDR1 is LNHNV and CDR2 YYDKDF (reference sequence). CDR3 in DNA: TGTGCCACCGGGGAATTGACTAGCGGGAGTTTGGCGTGGGACAATGAGCAGTTCTTC. Translating gives CATGELTSGSLAWDNEQFF. The full variable domain, its missing parts supplied by reference TRBV15 and TRBJ2-1, is DAMVIQNPRYQVTQFGKPVTLSCSQTLNHNVMYWYQQKSSQAPKLLFHYYDKDFNNEADTPDNFQSRRPNTSFCFLDIRSPGLGDTAMYLCATGELTSGSLAWDNEQFFGPGTRLTVL.

The chain joins TRBV4-1 to TRBJ2-5; D is perhaps TRBD2 (5 bases). Trimming shortened V by 4 bases and J by 4 bases, and 25 bases separated the two germline ends. CDR3 size: 18 residues. Per germline, CDR1 MGHRA and CDR2 YSYEKL. CDR3 nucleotides: TGCGCCAGCAGCCCGCTCTTAGTACTCCAGAGAGGGCGAGAGACCCAGTACTTC. It translates to CASSPLLVLQRGRETQYF.

The chain has TRBV18 and TRBJ2-1, with 8 bases fitting TRBD2. The CDR3 spans 14 residues. Germline V gives CDR1 KGHSH, CDR2 LQKENI. The V gene end was trimmed by 6 bases and the J gene end by 8 bases; junction bases not matched to a gene: 9. In DNA form, the CDR3 reads TGTGCCAGCTCCGGAACTCTAGCGGGCCATGAGCAGTTCTTC. This gives the protein CASSGTLAGHEQFF. Complete variable domain (other parts from reference TRBV18 and TRBJ2-1): NAGVMQNPRHLVRRRGQEARLRCSPMKGHSHVYWYRQLPEEGLKFMVYLQKENIIDESGMPKERFSAEFPKEGPSILRIQQVVRGDSAAYFCASSGTLAGHEQFFGPGTRLTVL.

V and J are TRBV5-1 and TRBJ2-7, with D hard to call. The ends were cut back, 0 bases at V and 3 bases at J, with 7 bases in the middle. The CDR3 is 13 residues long. Germline V gene data show CDR1 as SGHRS and CDR2 as YFSETQ. The CDR3, as DNA: TGCGCCAGCAGCTTGGCCCAGCTCTACGAGCAGTACTTC. Protein product: CASSLAQLYEQYF. Looking up the rest from reference TRBV5-1 and TRBJ2-7 gives the full variable domain: KAGVTQTPRYLIKTRGQQVTLSCSPISGHRSVSWYQQTPGQGLQFLFEYFSETQRNKGNFPGRFSGRQFSNSRSEMNVSTLELGDSALYLCASSLAQLYEQYFGPGTRLTVT.

V and J are TRBV6-2 or TRBV6-3 and TRBJ1-1, with D unclear. Trimming stripped 7 bases from V and 6 bases from J, with 6 bases between. The CDR3 is made up of 10 amino acids. From germline, CDR1 is MNHEY and CDR2 SVGEGT. The CDR3, as DNA: TGTGCCAGCAACCGCCCTGAAGCTTTCTTT. Translated, it gives CASNRPEAFF.

The chain links TRBV11-2 to TRBJ2-5, with 10 bases lining up with TRBD2. Germline loops: CDR1 SGHAT, CDR2 FQNNGV. J was trimmed by 5 bases and V by 5 bases; bases with no gene match: 17. The CDR3 consists of 18 residues. CDR3 nucleotides: TGTGCCAGCAGCCCACAGAGGTCTGCGGGACTAGCGTTTGAGACCCAGTACTTC. This codes for CASSPQRSAGLAFETQYF.

This chain connects TRBV30 to TRBJ1-5; 7 positions match TRBD1. The CDR3 is made up of 13 amino acids. The germline CDR1 and CDR2 sequences are GTSNPN and SVGIG (reference sequence). Trimming removed 7 bases from V and 4 bases from J; junction bases left unmatched: 7. The CDR3 loop is CALAPDRNQPQHF. The CDR3 DNA is TGTGCCTTAGCACCGGACAGGAATCAGCCCCAGCATTTT.

The rearrangement links TRBV9 to TRBJ2-6; a possible D gene is TRBD1 (5 bases). V lost 0 bases to trimming and J lost 1 base, with 8 bases between them. Germline V lookup: CDR1 SGDLS, CDR2 YYNGEE. CDR3 length: 16 amino acids. The CDR3 region has the DNA TGTGCCAGCAGCGTAGAGGGGCCTTCTGGGGCCAACGTCCTGACTTTC. Protein product: CASSVEGPSGANVLTF.

This chain connects TRBV29-1 to TRBJ1-2; perhaps TRBD1 as D (5 bases). This CDR3 region has 15 residues. Germline-derived CDR1 and CDR2 are SQVTM and ANQGSEA. The ends were cut back, 4 bases at V and 0 bases at J, with 15 bases in the middle. The CDR3 nucleotides are TGCAGCGTTGTCTGGCGGGTGACAGCTAACTATGGCTACACCTTC. It yields the protein CSVVWRVTANYGYTF. The whole variable domain, filled in from reference TRBV29-1 and TRBJ1-2, reads SAVISQKPSRDICQRGTSLTIQCQVDSQVTMMFWYRQQPGQSLTLIATANQGSEATYESGFVIDKFPISRPNLTFSTLTVSNMSPEDSSIYLCSVVWRVTANYGYTFGSGTRLTVV.

The V and J genes are TRBV28 and TRBJ2-3, with D maybe TRBD2 (5 bases). This CDR3 spans 12 amino acids. Germline CDR1 and CDR2: MDHEN and SYDVKM. V was shortened by 6 bases and J by 4 bases, with 8 bases between the two germline ends. The CDR3 coding sequence is TGTGCCAGCAGCGCGGGCTCAGATACGCAGTATTTT. This encodes CASSAGSDTQYF.

The chain links TRBV6-2 or TRBV6-3 to TRBJ2-7; TRBD1 or TRBD2 may be the D gene (6 bases each). This CDR3 has 18 amino acids. Germline V gene data show CDR1 as MNHEY and CDR2 as SVGEGT. V gave up 7 bases and J gave up 3 bases, with 28 bases separating them. The chain's CDR3 is CASTWPGAIVSTYYEQYF. The CDR3 DNA reads TGTGCCAGCACCTGGCCGGGGGCCATTGTCTCGACCTACTACGAGCAGTACTTC.